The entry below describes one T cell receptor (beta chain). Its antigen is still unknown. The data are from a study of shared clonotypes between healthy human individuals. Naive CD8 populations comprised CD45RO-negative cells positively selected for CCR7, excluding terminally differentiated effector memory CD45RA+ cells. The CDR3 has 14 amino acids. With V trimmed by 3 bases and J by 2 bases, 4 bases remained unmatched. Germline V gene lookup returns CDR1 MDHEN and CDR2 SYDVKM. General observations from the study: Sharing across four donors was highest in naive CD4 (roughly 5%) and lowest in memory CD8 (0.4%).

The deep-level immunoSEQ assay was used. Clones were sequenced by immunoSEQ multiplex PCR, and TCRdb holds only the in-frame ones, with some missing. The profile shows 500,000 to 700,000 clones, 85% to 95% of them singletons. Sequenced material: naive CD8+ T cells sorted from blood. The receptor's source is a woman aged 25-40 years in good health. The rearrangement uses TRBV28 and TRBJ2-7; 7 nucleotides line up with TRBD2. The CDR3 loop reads CASSFRLAPYEQYF. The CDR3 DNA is TGTGCCAGCAGTTTTAGACTAGCACCCTACGAGCAGTACTTC.